The sequence of this TCR beta chain was determined in a study of human T cells and chemical hapten exposure. Study conclusions and caveats: Expanded TCRs clustered into significantly more large CDR3 similarity groups than controls, the analysis revealed.

This clonotype was seen only a few times. Its specificity is unknown. Time point specified: patch test 1, 2 weeks after DPC sensitization. Treatment here: therapeutic diphenylcyclopropenone sensitization with weekly scalp DPC. The drawing of blood occurred before each patch test was applied. The trim removed 6 bases at V and 8 bases at J, leaving 6 bases unmatched. The germline V gene encodes CDR1 DFQATT and CDR2 SNEGSKA (reference sequence). The CDR3 is 12 residues long. Via MiXCR, TCRdb re-called the RACE reads, giving one row per CDR3 protein. This table has under 450,000 distinct CDR3 sequences, roughly 5% appearing once.

The material sequenced was whole blood, taken in connection with sensitization to the hapten diphenylcyclopropenone (DPC). This receptor was obtained from a woman in her 50s with alopecia areata. Some clones in this sample may be carry-over from other donors' samples. The chain has TRBV20-1 and TRBJ1-2, with TRBD1 matching 10 bases. CDR3 bases: TGCAGTGCCAGACAGGGGGCGCAAGGCTACACCTTC. Protein product: CSARQGAQGYTF.